A selection of T cell receptor beta chains follows, all from one sample in a study of cytomegalovirus exposure and HLA in healthy donors. Profiling relied on immunoSEQ multiplex PCR, and the TCRdb table lists in-frame clones only, not all of them. The repertoire holds fewer than 200,000 clones, with approximately 96% as singletons. What was sequenced was PBMCs. The origin of the receptors is a woman between 18 and 29 years old in good health and CMV-seronegative. Each CDR3 is given with its conserved first and last residue. The D gene is left open where the match is weak. Where a row states a size, it is once, few, many or the class of an expanded clone; other rows omit it.

D	V	J	size	CDR3	DNA
TRBD2	TRBV9	TRBJ2-2	once	CASRTTSGGNTGELFF	TGTGCCAGCAGGACGACTAGCGGGGGGAACACCGGGGAGCTGTTTTTT
.	TRBV4-1	TRBJ2-7	.	CASSQDRVGAYEQYF	TGCGCCAGCAGCCAAGATAGGGTAGGGGCTTACGAGCAGTACTTC
TRBD1	TRBV27	TRBJ2-7	.	CASSIGQGNYEQYF	TGTGCCAGCAGTATCGGACAGGGAAACTACGAGCAGTACTTC
.	TRBV11-2	TRBJ1-2	.	CASSFKDCPTILYGYTF	TGTGCCAGCAGCTTCAAGGACTGCCCCACTATTCTCTATGGCTACACCTTC
.	TRBV27	TRBJ2-5	.	CASSLRDKYKETQYF	TGTGCCAGCAGCCTCCGGGACAAATACAAAGAGACCCAGTACTTC
TRBD1	TRBV27	TRBJ1-6	.	CASSLSGQGLGSPLHF	TGTGCCAGCAGTTTATCGGGACAGGGTTTAGGTTCACCCCTCCACTTT
TRBD1	TRBV6-5	TRBJ1-1	.	CASSYGGTGTPEAFF	TGTGCCAGCAGTTACGGAGGGACAGGGACCCCTGAAGCTTTCTTT
.	TRBV25-1	TRBJ1-4	.	CASSGARSPTNEKLFF	TGTGCCAGCAGTGGGGCCCGCAGTCCCACTAATGAAAAACTGTTTTTT
TRBD1	TRBV4-1	TRBJ1-6	.	CASSQVRDRESPLHF	TGCGCCAGCAGCCAGGTGCGAGACAGGGAATCACCCCTCCACTTT
.	TRBV7-6	TRBJ1-4	.	CASSPRNREGEKLFF	TGTGCCAGCAGCCCCCGAAACAGGGAAGGTGAAAAACTGTTTTTT
.	TRBV7-2	TRBJ2-1	once	CASSSLQSSYNEQFF	TGTGCCAGCAGCTCTCTACAGAGCTCCTACAATGAGCAGTTCTTC
.	TRBV9	TRBJ2-2	.	CASSVSREWNTGELFF	TGTGCCAGCAGCGTAAGTCGGGAGTGGAACACCGGGGAGCTGTTTTTT
.	TRBV11-2	TRBJ2-7	.	CASSLEFRGNYEQYF	TGTGCCAGCAGCTTAGAGTTTAGGGGGAACTACGAGCAGTACTTC
.	TRBV7-2	TRBJ2-7	.	CASSSLPGRGYEQYF	TGTGCCAGCAGCTCTCTACCCGGGCGGGGCTACGAGCAGTACTTC
.	TRBV6-6	TRBJ1-1	.	CASSLFWGEEAFF	TGTGCCAGCAGTTTGTTTTGGGGGGAAGAAGCTTTCTTT
.	TRBV4-1	TRBJ2-1	.	CASSQQGSNEQFF	TGCGCCAGCAGCCAACAGGGGTCGAATGAGCAGTTCTTC
TRBD1	TRBV5-1	TRBJ2-1	.	CASSWGQGAREQFF	TGCGCCAGCAGCTGGGGACAGGGGGCGAGGGAGCAGTTCTTC
TRBD2	TRBV9	TRBJ2-3	.	CASSLRGVSTDTQYF	TGTGCCAGCAGCTTGCGGGGGGTAAGCACAGATACGCAGTATTTT
TRBD2	TRBV19	TRBJ2-3	.	CASSTRGSGGPTDTQYF	TGTGCCAGTAGTACCCGGGGTAGCGGGGGGCCCACAGATACGCAGTATTTT
.	TRBV5-3	TRBJ2-7	.	CARRSGQCGIHEQYF	TGTGCCAGAAGATCCGGACAGTGTGGTATCCACGAGCAGTACTTC
TRBD1	TRBV29-1	TRBJ1-5	.	CSVEGDRVGSNQPQHF	TGCAGCGTTGAAGGGGACAGGGTGGGGAGCAATCAGCCCCAGCATTTT
.	TRBV18	TRBJ2-3	.	CASSPSWGADTQYF	TGTGCCAGCTCACCTTCGTGGGGAGCAGATACGCAGTATTTT